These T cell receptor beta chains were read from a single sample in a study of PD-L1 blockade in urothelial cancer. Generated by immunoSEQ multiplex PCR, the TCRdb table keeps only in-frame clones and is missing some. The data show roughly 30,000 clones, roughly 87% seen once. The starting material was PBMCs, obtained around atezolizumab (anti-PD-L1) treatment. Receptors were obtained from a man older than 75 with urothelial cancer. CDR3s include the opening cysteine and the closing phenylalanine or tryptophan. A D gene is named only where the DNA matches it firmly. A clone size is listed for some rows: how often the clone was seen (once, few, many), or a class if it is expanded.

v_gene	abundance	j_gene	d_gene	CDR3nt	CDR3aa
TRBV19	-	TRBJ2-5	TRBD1	TGTGCCAGCACGGGACAGCGACAAGAGACCCAGTACTTC	CASTGQRQETQYF
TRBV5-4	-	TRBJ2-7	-	TGTGCCAGCAGCTTCAATAGCGGCTACGAGCAGTACTTC	CASSFNSGYEQYF
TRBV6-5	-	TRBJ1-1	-	TGTGCCAGCAGTTACGGGGGGTTTGGGAGCACTGAAGCTTTCTTT	CASSYGGFGSTEAFF
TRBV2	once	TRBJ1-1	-	TGTGCCAGCAGTGAAAATGGAGGGAACACTGAAGCTTTCTTT	CASSENGGNTEAFF
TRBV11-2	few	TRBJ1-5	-	TGTGCCAGCAGCTTAGACCACCCTGCGCAGGACCAGCATTTT	CASSLDHPAQDQHF
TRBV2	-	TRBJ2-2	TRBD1	TGTGCCAACCGCGACAGGGTGAACACCGGGGAGCTGTTTTTT	CANRDRVNTGELFF
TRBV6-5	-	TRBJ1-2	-	TGTGCCAGCAGCCCACGCCCAACGGTGCCCTATGGCTACACCTTC	CASSPRPTVPYGYTF
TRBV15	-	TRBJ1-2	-	TGTGCCACCAGCAGAGATCAGGGCGGCATCTATGGCTACACCTTC	CATSRDQGGIYGYTF
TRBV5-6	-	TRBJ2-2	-	TGTGCCAGCAGGATCGGGGTAACAATGTCCCCCGGGGAGCTGTTTTTT	CASRIGVTMSPGELFF
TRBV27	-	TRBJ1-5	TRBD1	TGTGCCAGCAGTATTACAGGGGGCAATCAGCCCCAGCATTTT	CASSITGGNQPQHF
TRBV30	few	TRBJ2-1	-	TGTGCCTGGAGCGTCGTAGCTGGGCAGTTCTTC	CAWSVVAGQFF
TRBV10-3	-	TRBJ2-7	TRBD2	TGTGCCATCAGTGGGACTAGCGGGGCATACGAGCAGTACTTC	CAISGTSGAYEQYF
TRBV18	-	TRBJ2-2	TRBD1	TGTGCCAGCTCACACCTAGGGACAGGGGACAACACCGGGGAGCTGTTTTTT	CASSHLGTGDNTGELFF
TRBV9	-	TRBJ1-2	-	TGTGCCAGCAGCGTGGGGCAGTGGGCCAGGGATAACTATGGCTACACCTTC	CASSVGQWARDNYGYTF
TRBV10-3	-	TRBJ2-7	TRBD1	TGTGCCATCAGGAATCAGGGGGCCGGGGCCTACGAGCAGTACTTC	CAIRNQGAGAYEQYF
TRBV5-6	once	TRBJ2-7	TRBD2	TGTGCCAGCAGCGGGAGACTAGCGGGAGCCTACGAGCAGTACTTC	CASSGRLAGAYEQYF
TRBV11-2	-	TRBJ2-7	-	TGTGCCAGCAGCTTTAACCCAGGGTACGAGCAGTACTTC	CASSFNPGYEQYF
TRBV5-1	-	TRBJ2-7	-	TGCGCCAGCAGCTTGTTTTGGGGCCAACGGTACGAGCAGTACTTC	CASSLFWGQRYEQYF
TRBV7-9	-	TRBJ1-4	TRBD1	TGTGCCAGCAGCTCTGGACAGGGGCCTGAAAAACTGTTTTTT	CASSSGQGPEKLFF
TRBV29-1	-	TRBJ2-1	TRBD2	TGCAGCGCCCCGGGACTAGCGGGAAGAGAGCAGTTCTTC	CSAPGLAGREQFF
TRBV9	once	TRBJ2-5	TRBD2	TGTGCCAGCAGCGTAGCCGGGGTAGGCCTAGCGGGTGGGGAGACCCAGTACTTC	CASSVAGVGLAGGETQYF
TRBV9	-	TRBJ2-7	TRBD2	TGTGCCAGCAGCGTAGGGGTAGCGGGAGCCAACGAGCAGTACTTC	CASSVGVAGANEQYF
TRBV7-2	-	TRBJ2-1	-	TGTGCCAGCAGCTTACAGGGCCGGGTTCGCGATGAGCAGTTCTTC	CASSLQGRVRDEQFF
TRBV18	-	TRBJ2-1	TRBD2	TGTGCCAGCTCACCAATCCGGGAGGGATGGCAGTTCTTC	CASSPIREGWQFF
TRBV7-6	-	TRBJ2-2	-	TGTGCCAGTCTAAGCGGGCCCGACACCGGGGAGCTGTTTTTT	CASLSGPDTGELFF
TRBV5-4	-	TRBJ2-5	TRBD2	TGTGCCAGCAGCGCGCCGGGACTAGCGATGGAGACCCAGTACTTC	CASSAPGLAMETQYF
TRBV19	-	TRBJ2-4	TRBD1	TGTGCCAGTAGTATAGTTGGGACAGGAAACATTCAGTACTTC	CASSIVGTGNIQYF
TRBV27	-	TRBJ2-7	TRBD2	TGTGCCAGCGGCTTGGCAGCGGGAGGGCCGGGAGAGCAGTACTTC	CASGLAAGGPGEQYF
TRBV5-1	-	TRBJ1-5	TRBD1	TGCGCCAGCAGCTTGGAGACAGGGGGCGATCAGCCCCAGCATTTT	CASSLETGGDQPQHF
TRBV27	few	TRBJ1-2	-	TGTGCCAGCAGTTTAACACCATTCTATGGCTACACCTTC	CASSLTPFYGYTF
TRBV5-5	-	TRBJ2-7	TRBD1	TGTGCCAGCAGCTTGCAGGGGGTCTACGAGCAGTACTTC	CASSLQGVYEQYF
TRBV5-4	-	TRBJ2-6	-	TGTGCCAGCAGCTTGGCGGGCGGAGGCCTGACTTTC	CASSLAGGGLTF
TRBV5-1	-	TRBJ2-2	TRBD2	TGCGCCAGCAGCTTTACACTAGCGGGGAACACCGGGGAGCTGTTTTTT	CASSFTLAGNTGELFF
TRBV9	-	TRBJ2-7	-	TGTGCCAGCAGCCTATCACCGGGGGAAGGCGAGCAGTACTTC	CASSLSPGEGEQYF
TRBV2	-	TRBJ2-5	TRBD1	TGTGCCAGCAGTGACGCAGGGGGCGGTGAGACCCAGTACTTC	CASSDAGGGETQYF
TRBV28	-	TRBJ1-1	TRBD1	TGTGCCAGCAGTTCTCGGACAGGAAACACTGAAGCTTTCTTT	CASSSRTGNTEAFF
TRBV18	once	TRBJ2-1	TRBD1	TGTGCCAGCTCACCTTCCGGGACAGGGGGCAATGAGCAGTTCTTC	CASSPSGTGGNEQFF
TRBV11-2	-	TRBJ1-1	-	TGTGCCAGCAGCTTAGCTGTGGGCGCTGAAGCTTTCTTT	CASSLAVGAEAFF
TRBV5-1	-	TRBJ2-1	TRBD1	TGCGCCAGCATTAGAGACAGGGGGCGCGGGGAGCAGTTCTTC	CASIRDRGRGEQFF
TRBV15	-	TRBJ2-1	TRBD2	TGTGCCACCAGCAGAGATCCTAGCGGGGGTTACAATGAGCAGTTCTTC	CATSRDPSGGYNEQFF
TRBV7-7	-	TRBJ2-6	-	TGTGCCAGCAGCTTACCAGGGGAATCTGGGGCCAACGTCCTGACTTTC	CASSLPGESGANVLTF
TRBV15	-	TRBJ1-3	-	TGTGCCACCAGCAGGGGGGGAAGGACAGGAAACACCATATATTTT	CATSRGGRTGNTIYF
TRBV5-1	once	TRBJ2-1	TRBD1	TGCGCCAGCAGCGTGGGGGACAGGGTGGGTACGAATGAGCAGTTCTTC	CASSVGDRVGTNEQFF
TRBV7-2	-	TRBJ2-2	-	TGTGCCAGCAGCTTAGCGACTACGAACACCGGGGAGCTGTTTTTT	CASSLATTNTGELFF
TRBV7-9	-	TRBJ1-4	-	TGTGCGAGCAGCTTAGGGCAGGGCCCGAATGAAAAACTGTTTTTT	CASSLGQGPNEKLFF
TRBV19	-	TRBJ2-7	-	TGTGCCAGTAGTTCTACAGGGCGCTACGAGCAGTACTTC	CASSSTGRYEQYF
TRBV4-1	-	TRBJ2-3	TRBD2	TGCGCCAGCAGCCAAGAGGCTAGCGGGAGCACAGATACGCAGTATTTT	CASSQEASGSTDTQYF
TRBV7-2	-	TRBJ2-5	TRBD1	TGTGCCAGCAGCCCAGGGACAGGAGGGCAGACCCAGTACTTC	CASSPGTGGQTQYF
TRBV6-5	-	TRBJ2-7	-	TGTGCCAGCGGAGTCTCCTACGAGCAGTACTTC	CASGVSYEQYF
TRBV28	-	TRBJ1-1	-	TGTGCCAGCAGTTCCCGGGGGGGGGAAGCTTTCTTT	CASSSRGGEAFF
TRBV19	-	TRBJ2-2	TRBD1	TGTGCCAGTAGTTACGGGACAGGGAACACCGGGGAGCTGTTTTTT	CASSYGTGNTGELFF